Sequencing of this TCR beta chain was carried out in a study of blood T cell repertoires in COVID-19. TCRdb keeps only in-frame clones here, not all; method: immunoSEQ multiplex PCR. The table records around 40,000 clones, 60% to 85% of them present only once. Looked up from germline, CDR1 is SQVTM and CDR2 is ANQGSEA. The V end lost 0 bases, the J end lost 9 bases, and 12 bases lay between the germline ends. The CDR3 consists of 12 residues. J is TRBJ2-7 and V is TRBV29-1; D not resolved. This TCR was sampled from a man between 65 and 85 years old with acute or convalescent COVID-19. The sequencing sample was made of peripheral blood. CDR3 bases: TGCAGCGTTGAAGATGGTCTCGGCGGGCAGTACTTC. Translating it yields CSVEDGLGGQYF.